The 7 T cell receptor beta chains in this list originate from one sample, sequenced in a study of T cells in localized non-small cell lung cancer. Here immunoSEQ multiplex PCR was the method, and the copy in TCRdb shows in-frame clones only, minus some. The sample shows over 50,000 clones, 90% of them seen only once. The sequences come from peripheral blood, collected before any cancer treatment. All receptors come from a woman aged 35-70 years with stage I lung adenocarcinoma.

The V and J genes are TRBV19 and TRBJ1-2, with a weak D call TRBD1 (6 bases). Trimming took 8 bases from V and 4 from J, leaving 11 bases between them. This CDR3 has 12 residues. CDR1 is LNHDA, CDR2 SQIVND, per germline (reference sequence). CDR3 bases: TGTGCCAGTGGACAGCCTTTCTATGGCTACACCTTC. It yields the protein CASGQPFYGYTF.

As concerns this clone: A read error may account for a junction end that differs from germline. The chain uses TRBV6-5 and TRBJ2-1, with D perhaps matching TRBD1 or TRBD2 (5 bases each). CDR1 MNHEY and CDR2 SVGAGI come from the germline V gene. The CDR3 runs 11 residues. The CDR3 coding sequence is TGTGCCATCAGTAATGGGGGAACGCAGTTCTTC. Its translation is CAISNGGTQFF.

This chain joins TRBV2 and TRBJ2-1, with 9 bases identical to TRBD2. This CDR3 has 15 amino acids. Germline lookup yields CDR1 SNHLY and CDR2 FYNNEI. With 1 base clipped from V and 6 bases from J, the junction kept 4 bases outside the gene matches. In DNA, the CDR3 is TGTGCCAGCAGTGAAGGTGGACTAGCGACCAATGAGCAGTTCTTC. Residues: CASSEGGLATNEQFF.

CDR3 coding DNA: TGTGCCAGCAGTCGAGGGGCGGCAGGGTACCAAGAGACCCAGTACTTC. Translating it yields CASSRGAAGYQETQYF. The genes are TRBV7-2 and TRBJ2-5; D possibly uses TRBD1 or TRBD2 (5 bases each). The V and J ends lost 6 bases and 0 bases respectively, with 17 bases between them. There are 16 residues in the CDR3. Looked up from germline, CDR1 is SGHTA and CDR2 is FQGNSA.

Comments on this clone: This specimen includes other DNA sequences encoding the same CDR3. This chain uses TRBV9 with TRBJ2-1; D gene uncertain. The CDR3 extends over 13 amino acids. Trimming removed 0 bases from V and 5 bases from J, with 6 bases in between. In germline, CDR1 is SGDLS, CDR2 YYNGEE. CDR3 sequence reads: CASSVGQDNEQFF. For the CDR3, the DNA is TGTGCCAGCAGCGTAGGCCAGGACAATGAGCAGTTCTTC. The full variable domain, with the rest looked up from reference TRBV9 and TRBJ2-1, is DSGVTQTPKHLITATGQRVTLRCSPRSGDLSVYWYQQSLDQGLQFLIQYYNGEERAKGNILERFSAQQFPDLHSELNLSSLELGDSALYFCASSVGQDNEQFFGPGTRLTVL.

As regards this clone: The sample holds other DNA sequences that translate to the same CDR3. The CDR3 reads CASSVGPGSYEQYF. The CDR3 DNA sequence: TGTGCCAGCAGCGTAGGCCCAGGTTCCTACGAGCAGTACTTC. The V call is TRBV9, the J call TRBJ2-7, with no clear D. Germline V gene data show CDR1 as SGDLS and CDR2 as YYNGEE. The CDR3 runs to 14 residues. The V gene lost 0 bases and the J gene lost 1 base, with 8 bases spanning the gap.

CDR3 protein: CASSETLKRSSYNEQFF. In nucleotides, the CDR3 is TGCGCCAGCAGTGAGACTCTAAAGCGGAGCTCCTACAATGAGCAGTTCTTC. The chain is built from TRBV10-2 and TRBJ2-1; D is perhaps TRBD2 (5 bases). Germline values: CDR1 WSHSY, CDR2 SAAADI. The CDR3 runs 17 residues. Trimming removed 2 bases at V and 0 bases at J, with 14 bases between.